The TCR beta chain under discussion was sequenced for a study of shared clonotypes between healthy human individuals. About the research overall: Three plates were used per donor for CD4 naive, three for CD4 memory, two for CD8 naive and one for CD8 memory.

Study findings and constraints: Naive CD4 clonotypes overlapped across a few donors at about 5.2%. Against clonotypes common to all four donors, non-shared ones had lower generation probabilities. Larger estimated richness was generally recorded for naive subsets relative to memory subsets.

This clone was seen a handful of times. The target antigen is unknown. TCRdb keeps only in-frame clones here, not all; method: immunoSEQ multiplex PCR. The table includes some 900,000 clones, roughly 72% detected once. Germline assignment: CDR1 SGDLS and CDR2 YYNGEE. V shed 4 bases, J shed 5 bases, and the junction held 7 bases outside the gene matches. The CDR3 consists of 15 residues. What was sequenced was memory CD4+ T cells sorted from blood. As to subset: CD45RA-negative fraction. The V gene is TRBV9, the J gene TRBJ2-5; TRBD1 matches 11 bases. The source is a man aged 18 to 35 in good health. CDR3 coding DNA: TGTGCCAGCAGCCCTGGACAGGGGGCGGGTGAGACCCAGTACTTC. This gives the protein CASSPGQGAGETQYF.